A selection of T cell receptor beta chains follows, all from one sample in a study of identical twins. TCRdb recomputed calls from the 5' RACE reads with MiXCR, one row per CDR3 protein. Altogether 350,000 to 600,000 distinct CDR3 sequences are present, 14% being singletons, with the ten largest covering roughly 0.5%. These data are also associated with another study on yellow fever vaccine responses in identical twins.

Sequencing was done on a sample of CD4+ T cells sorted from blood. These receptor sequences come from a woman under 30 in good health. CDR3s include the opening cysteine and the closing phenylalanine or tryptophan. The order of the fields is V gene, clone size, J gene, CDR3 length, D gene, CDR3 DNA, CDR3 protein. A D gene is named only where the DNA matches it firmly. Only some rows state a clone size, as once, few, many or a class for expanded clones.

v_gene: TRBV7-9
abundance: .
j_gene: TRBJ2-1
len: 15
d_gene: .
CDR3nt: TGTGCCAGCAGCTTAGGGACAGTAGCGAACAATGAGCAGTTCTTC
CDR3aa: CASSLGTVANNEQFF

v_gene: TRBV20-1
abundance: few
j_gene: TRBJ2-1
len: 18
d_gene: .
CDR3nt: TGCAGTGCTAGAGTGAGTACAGGGCTAGAGAGCTCCTACAATGAGCAGTTCTTC
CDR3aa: CSARVSTGLESSYNEQFF

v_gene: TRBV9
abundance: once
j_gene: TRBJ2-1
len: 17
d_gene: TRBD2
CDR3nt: TGTGCCAGCAGCGTAGCGAGTGGGACTAGAATCCCCGATGAGCAGTTCTTC
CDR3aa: CASSVASGTRIPDEQFF

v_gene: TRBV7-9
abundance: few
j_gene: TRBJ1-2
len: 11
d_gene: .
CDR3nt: TGTGCCAGCAGCTTTGGTCTTGGCTACACCTTC
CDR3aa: CASSFGLGYTF

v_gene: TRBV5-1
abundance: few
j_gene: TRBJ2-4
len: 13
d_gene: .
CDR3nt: TGCGCCAGCAGCTTGGCGCAGAAAAACATTCAGTACTTC
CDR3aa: CASSLAQKNIQYF

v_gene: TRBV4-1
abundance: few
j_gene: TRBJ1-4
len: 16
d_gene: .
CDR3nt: TGCGCCAGCAGCCAAGATCCCGGACAGATTAATGAAAAACTGTTTTTT
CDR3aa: CASSQDPGQINEKLFF

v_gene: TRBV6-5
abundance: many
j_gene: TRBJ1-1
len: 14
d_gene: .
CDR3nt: TGTGCCAGCAGTTACTCAGGGGAGAACACTGAAGCTTTCTTT
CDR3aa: CASSYSGENTEAFF

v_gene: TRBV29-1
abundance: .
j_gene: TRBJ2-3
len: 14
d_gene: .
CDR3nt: TGCAGCGTCCGTGGCGGTCGTGGGGCGGATACGCAGTATTTT
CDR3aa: CSVRGGRGADTQYF

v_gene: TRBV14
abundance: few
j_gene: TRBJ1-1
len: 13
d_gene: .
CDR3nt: TGTGCCAGCACCGCCGGTTCGAACACTGAAGCTTTCTTT
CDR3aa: CASTAGSNTEAFF

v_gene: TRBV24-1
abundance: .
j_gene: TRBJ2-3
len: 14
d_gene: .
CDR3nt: TGTGCCACCAGTGACCCCACAGGGAAAGATACGCAGTATTTT
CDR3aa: CATSDPTGKDTQYF

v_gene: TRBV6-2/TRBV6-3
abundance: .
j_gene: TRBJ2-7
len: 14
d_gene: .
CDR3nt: TGTGCCAGCAGTTACCCCTCCCCATCCAGGGAGCAGTACTTC
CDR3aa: CASSYPSPSREQYF

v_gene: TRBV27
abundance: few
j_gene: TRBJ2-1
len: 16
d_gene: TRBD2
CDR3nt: TGTGCCAGCAGTTTCCTGGGACTAGCGGTGGGGGATGAGCAGTTCTTC
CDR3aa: CASSFLGLAVGDEQFF

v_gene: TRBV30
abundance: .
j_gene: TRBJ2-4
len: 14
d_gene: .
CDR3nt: TGTGCCTGGGCCATCGGGGGTGCCAAAAACATTCAGTACTTC
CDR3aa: CAWAIGGAKNIQYF

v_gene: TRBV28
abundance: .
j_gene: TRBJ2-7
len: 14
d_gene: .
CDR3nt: TGTGCCAGCACGGACGACCCGGGGGCCTACGAGCAGTACTTC
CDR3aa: CASTDDPGAYEQYF

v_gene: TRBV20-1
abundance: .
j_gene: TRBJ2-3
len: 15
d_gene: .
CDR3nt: TGCAGTGCTCGGGACGCCAAGTCGAGCACAGATACGCAGTATTTT
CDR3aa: CSARDAKSSTDTQYF

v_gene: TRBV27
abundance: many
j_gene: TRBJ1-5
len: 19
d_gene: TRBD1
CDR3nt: TGTGCCAGCAGTTCAAAACGACCAGGGGGCAGGTCGAGCAATCAGCCCCAGCATTTT
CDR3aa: CASSSKRPGGRSSNQPQHF

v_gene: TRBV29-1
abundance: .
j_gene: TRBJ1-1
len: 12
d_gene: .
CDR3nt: TGCAGCGCCGGACGGAGGAACACTGAAGCTTTCTTT
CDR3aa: CSAGRRNTEAFF

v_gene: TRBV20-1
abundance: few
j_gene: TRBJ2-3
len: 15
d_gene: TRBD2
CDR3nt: TGCAGTGCTTCGACTAGCGGGAGTCATGCAGATACGCAGTATTTT
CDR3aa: CSASTSGSHADTQYF

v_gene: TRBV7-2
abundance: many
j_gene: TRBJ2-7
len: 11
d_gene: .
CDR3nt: TGTGCCAGCAGCTTCGCCTACGAGCAGTACTTC
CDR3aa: CASSFAYEQYF

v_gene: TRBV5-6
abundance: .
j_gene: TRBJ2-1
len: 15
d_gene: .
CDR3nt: TGTGCCAGCAGCAGGTCCCGGGACGTGTACAATGAGCAGTTCTTC
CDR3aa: CASSRSRDVYNEQFF

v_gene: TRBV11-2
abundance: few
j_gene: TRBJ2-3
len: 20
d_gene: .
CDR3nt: TGTGCCAGCAGCTTACGGGGGCCGATCTTGAGGGCAGGGGGGCCAGATACGCAGTATTTT
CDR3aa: CASSLRGPILRAGGPDTQYF

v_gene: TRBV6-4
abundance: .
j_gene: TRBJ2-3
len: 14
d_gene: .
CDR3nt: TGTGCCAGCAGTGAGGAAAGCTTCACAGATACGCAGTATTTT
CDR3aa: CASSEESFTDTQYF

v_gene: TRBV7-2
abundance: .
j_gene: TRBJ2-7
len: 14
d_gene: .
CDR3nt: TGTGCCAGCAGCGCCGAGGATGGAGTCTACGAGCAGTACTTC
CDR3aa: CASSAEDGVYEQYF

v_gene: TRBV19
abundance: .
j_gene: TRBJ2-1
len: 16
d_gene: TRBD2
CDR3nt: TGTGCCAGTAGTATTCTAGCGGTCCAAACTAGCAATGAGCAGTTCTTC
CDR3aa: CASSILAVQTSNEQFF

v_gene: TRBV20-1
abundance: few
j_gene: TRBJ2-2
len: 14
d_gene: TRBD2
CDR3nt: TGCAGTGCTAGAGGACTAGCGGGGACCGGGGAGCTGTTTTTT
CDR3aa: CSARGLAGTGELFF

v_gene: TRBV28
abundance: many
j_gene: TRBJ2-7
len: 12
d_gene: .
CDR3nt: TGTGCCAGCAGCTCACCCGTCTACGAGCAGTACTTC
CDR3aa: CASSSPVYEQYF

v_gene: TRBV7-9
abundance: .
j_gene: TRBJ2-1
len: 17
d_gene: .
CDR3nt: TGTGCCAGCATCCTAAGTCCTGCGCGGGCTTCCTACAATGAGCAGTTCTTC
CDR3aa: CASILSPARASYNEQFF

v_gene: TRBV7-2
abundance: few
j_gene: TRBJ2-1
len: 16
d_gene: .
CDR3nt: TGTGCCAGCAGCTTAAGGCCCCCAGGACGATACAATGAGCAGTTCTTC
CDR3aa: CASSLRPPGRYNEQFF

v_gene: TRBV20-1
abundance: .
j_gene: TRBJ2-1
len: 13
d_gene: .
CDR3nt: TGCAGTGCTCCGCGGTCGGGTGGCAATGAGCAGTTCTTC
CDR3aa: CSAPRSGGNEQFF

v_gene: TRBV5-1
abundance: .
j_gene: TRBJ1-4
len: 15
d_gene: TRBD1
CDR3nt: TGCGCCAGCAGCTTCTCACAGGGGACCTATGAAAAACTGTTTTTT
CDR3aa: CASSFSQGTYEKLFF

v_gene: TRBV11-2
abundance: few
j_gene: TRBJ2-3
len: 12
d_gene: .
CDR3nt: TGTGCCAGCAGCTCCAGTTCTGATACGCAGTATTTT
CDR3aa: CASSSSSDTQYF

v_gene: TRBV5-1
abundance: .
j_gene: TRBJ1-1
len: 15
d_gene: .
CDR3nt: TGCGCCAGCAGCTTGGTAGGGGGGCTGAACACTGAAGCTTTCTTT
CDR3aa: CASSLVGGLNTEAFF

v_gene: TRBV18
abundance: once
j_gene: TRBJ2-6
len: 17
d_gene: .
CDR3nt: TGTGCCAGCTCACCGCAACCGAGAGGCGCTGGGGCCAACGTCCTGACTTTC
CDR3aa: CASSPQPRGAGANVLTF

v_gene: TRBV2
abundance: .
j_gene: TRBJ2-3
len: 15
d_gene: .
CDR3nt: TGTGCCAGCAGTGACCCTGGGACTAGCACAGATACGCAGTATTTT
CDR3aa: CASSDPGTSTDTQYF

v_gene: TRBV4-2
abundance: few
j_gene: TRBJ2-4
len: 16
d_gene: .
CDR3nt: TGTGCCAGCAGCCCATCCATGGGCTTAGCCAAAAACATTCAGTACTTC
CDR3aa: CASSPSMGLAKNIQYF

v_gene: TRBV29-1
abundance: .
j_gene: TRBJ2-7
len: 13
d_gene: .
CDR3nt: TGCAGCGTGACCAGCCCCAGCTCCTACGAGCAGTACTTC
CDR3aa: CSVTSPSSYEQYF

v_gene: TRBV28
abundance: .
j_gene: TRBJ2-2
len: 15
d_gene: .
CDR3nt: TGTGCCAGCAGACCGTTCCAGGGGTCGTCCGGGGAGCTGTTTTTT
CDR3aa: CASRPFQGSSGELFF

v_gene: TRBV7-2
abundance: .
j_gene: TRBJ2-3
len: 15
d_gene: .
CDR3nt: TGTGCCAGCAGCTGGAGCCAAAGGGAAACAGATACGCAGTATTTT
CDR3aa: CASSWSQRETDTQYF

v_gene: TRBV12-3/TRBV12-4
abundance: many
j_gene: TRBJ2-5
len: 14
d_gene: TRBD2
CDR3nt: TGTGCCAGCAGGGCCTTGCGGGAGGGGGAGACCCAGTACTTC
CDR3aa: CASRALREGETQYF

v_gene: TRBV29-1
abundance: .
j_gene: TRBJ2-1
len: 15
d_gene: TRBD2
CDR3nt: TGCAGCGTTGACGAACTTGCGGGGGGGCGCAATGAGCAGTTCTTC
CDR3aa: CSVDELAGGRNEQFF

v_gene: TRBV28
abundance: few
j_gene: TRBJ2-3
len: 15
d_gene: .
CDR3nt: TGTGCCAGCAGTCCACAGGGTCCCAGCACAGATACGCAGTATTTT
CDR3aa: CASSPQGPSTDTQYF

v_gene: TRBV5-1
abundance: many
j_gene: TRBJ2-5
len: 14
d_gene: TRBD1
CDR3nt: TGCGCCAGCAGCTTTAGACAGGGTCAAGAGACCCAGTACTTC
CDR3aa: CASSFRQGQETQYF

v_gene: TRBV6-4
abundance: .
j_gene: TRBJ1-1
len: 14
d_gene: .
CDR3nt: TGTGCCAGCAGTTTTAGTAGTATGAACACTGAAGCTTTCTTT
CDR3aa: CASSFSSMNTEAFF

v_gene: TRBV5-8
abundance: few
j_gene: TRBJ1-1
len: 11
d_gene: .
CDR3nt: TGTGCCAGCAGCTTGATCTCCGAAGCTTTCTTT
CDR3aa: CASSLISEAFF

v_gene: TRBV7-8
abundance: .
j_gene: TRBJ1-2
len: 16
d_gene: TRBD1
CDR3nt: TGTGCCAGCAGCTTATGGGAGGGGGCAAGGGACTATGGCTACACCTTC
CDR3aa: CASSLWEGARDYGYTF

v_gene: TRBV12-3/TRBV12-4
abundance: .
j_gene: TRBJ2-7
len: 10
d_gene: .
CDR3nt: TGTGCCAGCAGCCATCTAGAGCAGTACTTC
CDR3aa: CASSHLEQYF